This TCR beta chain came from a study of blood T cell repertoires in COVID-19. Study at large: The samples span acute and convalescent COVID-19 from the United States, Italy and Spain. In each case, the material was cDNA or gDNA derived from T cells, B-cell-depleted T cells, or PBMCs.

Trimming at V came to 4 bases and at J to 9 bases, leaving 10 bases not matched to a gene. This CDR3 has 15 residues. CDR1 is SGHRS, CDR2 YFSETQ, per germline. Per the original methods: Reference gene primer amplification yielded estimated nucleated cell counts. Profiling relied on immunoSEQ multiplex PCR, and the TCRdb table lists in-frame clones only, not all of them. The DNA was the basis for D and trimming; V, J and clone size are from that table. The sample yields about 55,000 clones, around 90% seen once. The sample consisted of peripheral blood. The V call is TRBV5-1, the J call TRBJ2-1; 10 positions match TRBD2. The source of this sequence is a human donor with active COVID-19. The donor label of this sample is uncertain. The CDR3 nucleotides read TGCGCCAGCAGCCCCCTAGCGGGAGCAGGGGGTGAGCAGTTCTTC. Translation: CASSPLAGAGGEQFF.